This TCR beta chain was recorded in a study of memory CD4+ T cells and cytomegalovirus serostatus. Across the whole study: This sample comes from healthy Belgian adults, under 10 CMV seropositive, 20 to 25 seronegative.

Trimming cost V 4 bases and J 1 base, with 17 bases left between them. CDR3 length: 16 residues. The germline CDR1 and CDR2 sequences are SGHRS and YFSETQ. Profiled with immunoSEQ multiplex PCR; TCRdb holds only in-frame clones, not every one. The table shows over 75,000 clones, with 80% occurring only once. The sort gate was single viable CD3+CD4+CD8-CD45RO+ cells for memory CD4+ T cells. Total CD4+ T cells were enriched by CD4 positive selection. The receptor was isolated from an adult in good health and CMV-seropositive. Sequenced sample: memory CD4+ T cells from blood. The V and J genes are TRBV5-1 and TRBJ2-5, with a tentative D call TRBD2 (6 bases). Written as DNA, the CDR3 is TGCGCCAGCAGCGCGTCACTAGCAGCTGGCCAAGAGACCCAGTACTTC. Amino acid sequence: CASSASLAAGQETQYF.